This TCR beta chain was observed in a study of T cell responses to AZD1222 COVID-19 vaccine. Assay used: immunoSEQ multiplex PCR; TCRdb lists only in-frame clones, some missing. The sample has around 200,000 clones; around 90% are singletons. General observations from the study: Females made up more of the donors, who were largely white British, and clonal diversity may have come out too low.

Germline CDR1 reads ENHRY; CDR2 reads SYGVKD. The CDR3 runs to 14 residues. V was clipped by 6 bases and J by 8 bases; unmatched bases: 10. In regard to this clone: Its specificity is not known.

The sequence was obtained from an adult who received the AZD1222 COVID-19 vaccine. This sequence joins TRBV10-3 and TRBJ1-2, with 9 bases matching TRBD1. The source material was peripheral blood, sampled 28 days after the second AZD1222 dose. CDR3 in DNA: TGTGCCATCAGGCCGGGACAGGGAATAGGGGGCTACACCTTC. Its translation: CAIRPGQGIGGYTF.